The sequence of this T cell receptor (beta chain) was determined in a study of sequential checkpoint blockade in melanoma. Background on the study: First-line arms were nivolumab then ipilimumab, or the reverse, randomized 1:1. Each arm's sequence ended with maintenance nivolumab.

Noted treatment: randomized to nivolumab then ipilimumab (arm A) or the reverse (arm B). None of the patients previously received DNA-damaging chemotherapy. PBMC sorting kept live CD3+CD8+ cells without CD19 or CD56. Generated by immunoSEQ multiplex PCR, the TCRdb table keeps only in-frame clones and is missing some. The repertoire holds about 8,400 clones, with about 92% as singletons. Sequenced here: CD8+ T cells sorted from blood (inferred from file names), sampled from a patient given nivolumab and ipilimumab in sequence. The clonotype was recovered from a human donor with melanoma.

CDR3 residues: CASSGGQTAWEPQHF. The CDR3 bases are TGTGCCAGTAGCGGGGGACAGACGGCTTGGGAGCCCCAGCATTTT. V gene TRBV19 combines with J gene TRBJ1-5; 7 nucleotides align to TRBD1. CDR3 length: 15 amino acids. V trimming: 6 bases; J trimming: 8 bases; junction bases outside the gene matches: 13. Germline V gene sequence: CDR1 LNHDA, CDR2 SQIVND (reference sequence).